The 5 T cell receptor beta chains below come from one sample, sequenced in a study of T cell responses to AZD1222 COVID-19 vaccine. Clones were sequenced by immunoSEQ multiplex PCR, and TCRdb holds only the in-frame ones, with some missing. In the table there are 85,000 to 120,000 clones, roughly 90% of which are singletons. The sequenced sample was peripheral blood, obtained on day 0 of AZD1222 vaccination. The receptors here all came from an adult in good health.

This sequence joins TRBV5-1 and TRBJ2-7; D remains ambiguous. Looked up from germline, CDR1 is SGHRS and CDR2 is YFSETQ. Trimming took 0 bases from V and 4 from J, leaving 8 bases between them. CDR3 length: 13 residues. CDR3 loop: CASSLAAGYEQYF. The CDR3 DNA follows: TGCGCCAGCAGCTTGGCGGCAGGATACGAGCAGTACTTC.

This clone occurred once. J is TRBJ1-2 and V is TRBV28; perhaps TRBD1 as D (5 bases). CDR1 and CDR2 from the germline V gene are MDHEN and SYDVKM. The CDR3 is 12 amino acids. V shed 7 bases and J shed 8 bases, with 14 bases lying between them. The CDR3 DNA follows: TGTGCCAGCACCCTGACGGGGGGAGGCTACACCTTC. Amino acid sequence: CASTLTGGGYTF.

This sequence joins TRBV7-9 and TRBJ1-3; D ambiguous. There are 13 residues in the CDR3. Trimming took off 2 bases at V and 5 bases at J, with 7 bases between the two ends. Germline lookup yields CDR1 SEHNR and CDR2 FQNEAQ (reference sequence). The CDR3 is CASSLYERNTIYF. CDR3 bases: TGTGCCAGCAGCTTATACGAGAGAAACACCATATATTTT.

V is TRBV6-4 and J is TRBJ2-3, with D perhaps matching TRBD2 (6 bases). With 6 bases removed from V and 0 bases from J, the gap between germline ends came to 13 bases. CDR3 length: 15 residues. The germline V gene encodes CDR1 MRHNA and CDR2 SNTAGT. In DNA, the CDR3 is TGTGCCAGCAGGCCTCTAGCGTATAGCACAGATACGCAGTATTTT. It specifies CASRPLAYSTDTQYF.

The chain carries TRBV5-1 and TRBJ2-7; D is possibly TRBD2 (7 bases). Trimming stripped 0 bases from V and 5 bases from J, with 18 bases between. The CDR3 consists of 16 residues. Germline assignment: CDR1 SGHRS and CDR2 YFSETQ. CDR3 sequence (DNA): TGCGCCAGCAGCTTGGCGGGGGGCAGGGTAACTAACGAGCAGTACTTC. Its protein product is CASSLAGGRVTNEQYF.